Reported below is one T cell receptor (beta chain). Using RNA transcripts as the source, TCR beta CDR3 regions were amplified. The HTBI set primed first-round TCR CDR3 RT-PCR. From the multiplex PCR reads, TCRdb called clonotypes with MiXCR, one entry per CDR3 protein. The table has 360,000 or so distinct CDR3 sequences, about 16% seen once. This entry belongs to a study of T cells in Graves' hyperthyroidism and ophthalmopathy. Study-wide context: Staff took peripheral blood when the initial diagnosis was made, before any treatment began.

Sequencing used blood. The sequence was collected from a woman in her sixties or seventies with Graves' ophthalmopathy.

The CDR3 reads CASFDSDSWTEAFF. The CDR3 coding sequence is TGTGCCAGTTTTGATAGTGACAGTTGGACTGAAGCTTTCTTT. The V call is TRBV19, the J call TRBJ1-1; tentatively, D is TRBD1 (5 bases). This CDR3 is built from 14 residues. CDR1 is LNHDA and CDR2 is SQIVND in the germline V gene (reference sequence). Trimming left V 8 bases short and J 5 bases short, with 18 bases between.